Shown below are 15 T cell receptor beta chains from a single sample sequenced in a study of CD8 T cells in ankylosing spondylitis. TCRdb passed the 5' RACE reads through MiXCR, listing each CDR3 protein once. In the table there are under 250,000 distinct CDR3 sequences, approximately 8.4% of which are singletons. The sequenced sample was blood, either unsorted or a sorted T cell fraction (not recorded which). Receptor source: a female donor with ankylosing spondylitis or in good health (not recorded which).

The chain joins TRBV20-1 to TRBJ2-7; D call uncertain. The CDR3 covers 14 residues. CDR1 is DFQATT and CDR2 is SNEGSKA in the germline V gene (reference sequence). Trimming took off 3 bases at V and 0 bases at J, with 12 bases between the two ends. The CDR3 sequence is CSASVTTRSYEQYF. In nucleotides, the CDR3 is TGCAGTGCTAGCGTTACCACCCGCTCCTACGAGCAGTACTTC.

V usage is TRBV11-2 and J usage is TRBJ2-7, with a weak D call TRBD2 (5 bases). CDR3 length: 15 residues. Germline V gives CDR1 SGHAT, CDR2 FQNNGV. Trimming shortened V by 1 base and J by 5 bases, and 15 bases separated the two germline ends. The CDR3 loop is CASSLGLVEVNEQYF. The DNA for the CDR3 is TGTGCCAGCAGCTTAGGATTAGTGGAGGTCAACGAGCAGTACTTC. Together with reference TRBV11-2 and TRBJ2-7, the CDR3 gives the full variable domain: EAGVAQSPRYKIIEKRQSVAFWCNPISGHATLYWYQQILGQGPKLLIQFQNNGVVDDSQLPKDRFSAERLKGVDSTLKIQPAKLEDSAVYLCASSLGLVEVNEQYFGPGTRLTVT.

This clonotype was found many times. The chain combines TRBV5-5 with TRBJ2-7; TRBD1 might be the D (6 bases). Germline-derived CDR1 and CDR2 are SGHKS and YYEKEE (reference sequence). With 0 bases removed from V and 1 base from J, the gap between germline ends came to 8 bases. The CDR3 has 14 residues. CDR3 residues: CASSLETGSYEQYF. The CDR3 DNA reads as TGTGCCAGCAGCTTGGAGACAGGTTCCTACGAGCAGTACTTC.

This clonotype has just a few counts. This chain connects TRBV7-9 to TRBJ1-5; a weak D match, TRBD1 (5 bases). The CDR3 sequence is 17 residues long. The V end lost 1 base, the J end lost 4 bases, and 17 bases lay between the germline ends. Germline V gene data show CDR1 as SEHNR and CDR2 as FQNEAQ (reference sequence). CDR3 coding DNA: TGTGCCAGCAGCTTAGACTTGATCGGGGGTAGGAATCAGCCCCAGCATTTT. Its translation is CASSLDLIGGRNQPQHF.

This clonotype was seen repeatedly, ten times or more. The chain uses TRBV7-2 and TRBJ2-7; 7 bases are shared with TRBD2. V dropped 2 bases and J dropped 3; count of bases not matched to a gene: 1. This CDR3 has 13 residues. The germline CDR1 and CDR2 sequences are SGHTA and FQGNSA. The CDR3 nucleotides read TGTGCCAGCAGCTTAACTAGCGTCTACGAGCAGTACTTC. This sequence encodes CASSLTSVYEQYF.

This chain uses TRBV30 with TRBJ1-2; D gene uncertain. The CDR3 is 10 residues long. The germline V gene encodes CDR1 GTSNPN and CDR2 SVGIG (reference sequence). Trimming stripped 5 bases from V and 4 bases from J, with 5 bases between. CDR3 region: CAWQGYGYTF. CDR3 DNA: TGTGCCTGGCAAGGCTATGGCTACACCTTC.

At least ten counts were recorded for this clonotype. The J gene is TRBJ2-4, the V gene TRBV2, with a possible D match to TRBD2 (6 bases). The CDR3 contains 11 residues. Germline V CDR1 and CDR2: SNHLY, FYNNEI. Trimming took 10 bases from V and 7 from J, leaving 11 bases between them. CDR3 bases: TGTGCCATCAAACGGGGGAACATTCAGTACTTC. This codes for CAIKRGNIQYF.

This clonotype was observed many times. The V call is TRBV20-1, the J call TRBJ2-3; TRBD1 is a possible D gene (6 bases). The CDR3 is 15 residues long. V dropped 6 bases and J dropped 3 bases, with 19 bases sitting between them. The germline gives CDR1 DFQATT, CDR2 SNEGSKA (reference sequence). The CDR3 is CSAHRGGRMTDTQYF. The DNA of the CDR3 is TGCAGTGCCCACCGTGGGGGCAGGATGACAGATACGCAGTATTTT.

This clonotype was detected ten times or more. This chain connects TRBV28 to TRBJ2-1, with D perhaps TRBD1 (6 bases). This CDR3 has 14 residues. CDR1 is MDHEN and CDR2 is SYDVKM in the germline V gene. V shed 3 bases and J shed 12 bases, with 18 bases lying between them. CDR3 amino acids: CASSFGQTIKGQFF. The CDR3 nucleotides read TGTGCCAGCAGTTTTGGACAGACTATAAAAGGGCAGTTCTTC. Complete variable domain (other parts from reference TRBV28 and TRBJ2-1): DVKVTQSSRYLVKRTGEKVFLECVQDMDHENMFWYRQDPGLGLRLIYFSYDVKMKEKGDIPEGYSVSREKKERFSLILESASTNQTSMYLCASSFGQTIKGQFFGPGTRLTVL.

This clonotype was counted ten times or more. This rearrangement joins TRBV5-1 to TRBJ2-7; 10 positions agree with TRBD1. V was pared by 4 bases and J by 6 bases, with 4 bases of the junction left unmatched. Per the germline V gene, CDR1 is SGHRS and CDR2 is YFSETQ. This CDR3 has 13 amino acids. CDR3 nucleotides: TGCGCCAGCAGCGGGACAGGGGTTTTCGAGCAGTACTTC. Translation gives CASSGTGVFEQYF.

This clonotype was found many times. This chain connects TRBV7-6 to TRBJ2-1; 8 bases are shared with TRBD2. Germline trimming cut 5 bases from V and 0 bases from J; bases unmatched to any gene: 9. The CDR3 consists of 17 residues. The germline V gene encodes CDR1 SGHVS and CDR2 FNYEAQ. The CDR3 DNA reads TGTGCCAGCAGCCTAAGCGGGAGTTCCAGCTCCTACAATGAGCAGTTCTTC. Its protein product is CASSLSGSSSSYNEQFF. The complete variable domain, with remaining parts taken from reference TRBV7-6 and TRBJ2-1, reads GAGVSQSPRYKVTKRGQDVALRCDPISGHVSLYWYRQALGQGPEFLTYFNYEAQQDKSGLPNDRFSAERPEGSISTLTIQRTEQRDSAMYRCASSLSGSSSSYNEQFFGPGTRLTVL.

The sample holds many counts of this clonotype. The J gene is TRBJ1-4, the V gene TRBV27, with a tentative D call TRBD1 (5 bases). CDR3 length: 14 residues. CDR1 and CDR2 from the germline V gene are MNHEY and SMNVEV (reference sequence). The ends were cut back, 4 bases at V and 8 bases at J, with 14 bases in the middle. Written as DNA, the CDR3 is TGTGCCAGCAGTTCAGACAGAATGAGGGAAAAACTGTTTTTT. Translated, it gives CASSSDRMREKLFF.

The chain has TRBV20-1 and TRBJ2-3; TRBD2 matches at 15 bases. The trim removed 5 bases at V and 11 bases at J, leaving 17 bases unmatched. This CDR3 region has 17 residues. The germline gives CDR1 DFQATT, CDR2 SNEGSKA (reference sequence). This CDR3 reads CSALPGLAGGLLGRQYF. The CDR3 DNA sequence: TGCAGTGCTTTACCGGGACTAGCGGGAGGCCTTCTTGGGAGGCAGTATTTT.

This clonotype showed up many times. The rearrangement joins TRBV10-3 to TRBJ2-7; D may be TRBD2 (5 bases). This CDR3 is built from 14 residues. Trimming removed 5 bases from V and 1 base from J, with 12 bases in between. Germline V CDR1 and CDR2: ENHRY, SYGVKD. The CDR3 here is CAISFTRESYEQYF. The CDR3 nucleotides read TGTGCCATCAGTTTTACTAGAGAATCCTACGAGCAGTACTTC.

This clonotype appeared many times. The chain couples TRBV29-1 to TRBJ2-1; D remains ambiguous. V lost 3 bases to trimming and J lost 7 bases, with 10 bases between them. Germline V gene data show CDR1 as SQVTM and CDR2 as ANQGSEA. This CDR3 is 12 amino acids long. DNA of the CDR3: TGCAGCGTTGATGTCAGCCTTAATGAGCAGTTCTTC. Its translation: CSVDVSLNEQFF.